This T cell receptor (beta chain) was documented in a study of T-cell reconstitution after alpha-beta-depleted transplantation in children. Study conclusions and caveats: The study reportedly traced alpha-beta T cells about two months after transplant to several hundred expanded graft clones. T-cell counts and diversity at one year following transplant were attributed mainly to newly produced T cells.

In its sample, this clonotype was seen many times. Its target is not known. Unique molecular identifiers tagged the TCRbeta library. A single record per CDR3 protein comes from TCRdb applying MiXCR to the PCR reads. The profile shows about 260,000 distinct CDR3 sequences, 9.5% to 13% of them singletons. V dropped 5 bases and J dropped 2 bases, with 6 bases sitting between them. The CDR3 extends over 12 amino acids. Germline loops: CDR1 SGHRS, CDR2 YFSETQ. The chain uses TRBV5-1 and TRBJ2-3; D possibly corresponds to TRBD2 (5 bases). The sample in question was peripheral blood, obtained 180 days after TCRalphabeta/CD19-depleted stem cell transplant. The receptor was isolated from a male patient between 2 and 10 years old who had a stem cell transplant for chronic granulomatous disease, so the T cells may come from the graft donor. CDR3 bases: TGCGCCAGCAGACGGGACACAGATACGCAGTATTTT. Residues: CASRRDTDTQYF.